The 8 T cell receptor beta chains listed next were all sequenced from one sample in a study of neoadjuvant anti-PD-1 for oral cavity cancer (dated by TCRdb to the early 2020s). The meaning of the sample's time point label: after neoadjuvant nivolumab, at surgical resection. Library creation used the immunoSEQ multiplex PCR assay. Not all clones reach the TCRdb copy of this immuneACCESS table, which keeps in-frame sequences only. Checked studies attribute under half of the gap to unresolved V genes and leave the rest unexplained. This sample gives around 32,000 clones in total; roughly 79% of them show up just once. The ten largest clonotypes hold 3% to 4% of the sample. The source was PBMCs, collected after nivolumab (anti-PD-1) treatment. These TCRs come from a person aged 35 to 85 with oral cavity squamous cell carcinoma.

The chain carries TRBV7-9 and TRBJ1-1, with 8 positions matching TRBD1. The CDR3 is 15 amino acids. CDR1 SEHNR and CDR2 FQNEAQ come from the germline V gene (reference sequence). Trimming at V came to 5 bases and at J to 5 bases, leaving 10 bases not matched to a gene. The CDR3 here is CASSASGGPGTEAFF. DNA for the CDR3: TGTGCCAGCAGCGCGTCAGGGGGCCCCGGGACTGAAGCTTTCTTT.

The chain is built from TRBV6-6 and TRBJ2-7; the match to TRBD1 covers 9 bases. J lost 6 bases, V lost 6 bases, and 6 bases had no gene match. CDR1 and CDR2 from the germline V gene are MNHNY and SVGAGI (reference sequence). CDR3 length: 13 residues. CDR3 sequence: CASRPGTGSEQYF. CDR3 bases: TGTGCCAGCAGACCCGGGACAGGGTCCGAGCAGTACTTC.

In this sample, this clone turned up once. The chain employs TRBV7-2 and TRBJ1-1; 9 nucleotides line up with TRBD1. The germline gives CDR1 SGHTA, CDR2 FQGNSA. This CDR3 region has 15 residues. With 5 bases clipped from V and 4 bases from J, the junction kept 8 bases outside the gene matches. CDR3 region: CASSEQQGARTEAFF. CDR3 sequence (DNA): TGTGCCAGCAGCGAACAACAGGGGGCGCGCACTGAAGCTTTCTTT.

The chain recombines TRBV28 with TRBJ1-2; D unresolved. Germline CDR1 reads MDHEN; CDR2 reads SYDVKM. The CDR3 covers 14 residues. V was trimmed by 2 bases and J by 0 bases, leaving 7 bases between them. The CDR3 coding sequence is TGTGCCAGCAGTTTAACCACTACTAACTATGGCTACACCTTC. Translation: CASSLTTTNYGYTF.

The chain carries TRBV6-5 and TRBJ1-1, with D possibly being TRBD1 (6 bases). V dropped 7 bases and J dropped 7 bases, with 16 bases sitting between them. This CDR3 spans 13 amino acids. Germline CDR1 MNHEY, CDR2 SVGAGI. The CDR3: CASIYRAGSEAFF. As DNA, the CDR3 is TGTGCCAGCATCTACAGGGCCGGGAGTGAAGCTTTCTTT.

V usage is TRBV4-1 and J usage is TRBJ1-1, with TRBD1 matching over 11 bases. Germline CDR1 reads MGHRA; CDR2 reads YSYEKL. CDR3 length: 15 amino acids. J was trimmed by 5 bases and V by 5 bases; bases with no gene match: 7. In DNA form, the CDR3 reads TGCGCCAGCAGCAATGGACAGGGGGCTCGGACTGAAGCTTTCTTT. It translates to CASSNGQGARTEAFF.

The J gene is TRBJ1-6, the V gene TRBV18, with D perhaps matching TRBD1 (5 bases). Germline values: CDR1 KGHSH, CDR2 LQKENI. The CDR3 contains 17 residues. The germline V and J ends were trimmed by 5 bases and 9 bases, with 23 bases remaining between them. In nucleotides, the CDR3 is TGTGCCAGCTCAGCCCCGGGGGGGGGAGGGCTAGGTTCACCCCTCCACTTT. Protein product: CASSAPGGGGLGSPLHF. Full variable domain (outside the CDR3, taken from reference TRBV18 and TRBJ1-6): NAGVMQNPRHLVRRRGQEARLRCSPMKGHSHVYWYRQLPEEGLKFMVYLQKENIIDESGMPKERFSAEFPKEGPSILRIQQVVRGDSAAYFCASSAPGGGGLGSPLHFGNGTRLTVT.

The rearrangement joins TRBV10-1 to TRBJ2-3, with D perhaps matching TRBD2 (5 bases). V was cut by 6 bases and J by 1 base, with 8 bases left in between. This CDR3 contains 13 residues. Germline V gives CDR1 WNHNN, CDR2 SYGVQD (reference sequence). The CDR3 sequence is CASRAGRTDTQYF. The CDR3 nucleotides read TGCGCCAGCAGGGCGGGCCGCACAGATACGCAGTATTTT.